The present T cell receptor beta chain was sequenced within a study of Graves' ophthalmopathy and Graves' hyperthyroidism. About the study: The collection of peripheral blood took place at initial diagnosis, before any treatment. General study results and limits: The 13-signature model separated ophthalmopathy from stable hyperthyroidism at 85% to 90% sensitivity and almost 83% specificity. The blood repertoire also included most expanded thyroid clonotypes above 0.001 frequency.

A follow-up of 18 months without ophthalmopathy meant that hyperthyroidism was stable. This clonotype has ten or more counts. Its target is unknown. RNA transcripts were the source from which TCR beta CDR3 regions were amplified. Second-round multiplex PCR followed a first-round RT-PCR using HTBI primers. TCRdb redid the calling of the multiplex PCR reads with MiXCR, one entry per CDR3 protein. Of hundreds of thousands of distinct CDR3 sequences in the sample, about a fifth were seen once. Germline V CDR1 and CDR2: SGHRS, YFSETQ. This CDR3 is built from 14 residues. The V end lost 4 bases, the J end lost 0 bases, and 7 bases lay between the germline ends.

The chain is built from TRBV5-1 and TRBJ2-2; no firm D call. Sequencing was carried out using peripheral blood. This TCR was sampled from a woman under 30 with stable Graves' hyperthyroidism. Some clones in this sample may be carry-over from other donors' samples. In DNA form, the CDR3 reads TGCGCCAGCAGCGAAAGAGCGAACACCGGGGAGCTGTTTTTT. Translated, it gives CASSERANTGELFF.